Detailed here is one TCR beta chain. Its cognate antigen is unknown. With 5 bases removed from V and 0 bases from J, the gap between germline ends came to 14 bases. The CDR3 covers 16 residues. Germline CDR1 PRHDT, CDR2 FYEKMQ (reference sequence). Authors' data handling: What underpinned the distant-metastasis classifier for papillary thyroid cancer was the set of CDR3 differences across clinicopathological groups. TCRdb re-called clones from the PCR reads using MiXCR. It is TCRdb's table, rather than the study itself, that gives the V and J calls and clone size. The sample yields around 2,200 clones, 42% seen once. The sample originates from a study of metastatic and nonmetastatic thyroid tumors. Turning to the study itself: Across blood and tumor or nodule tissue, repertoires from malignant and benign thyroid patients were compared with one another.

Whole-study results and caveats: According to reports, the diversity of TCR beta was significantly higher in malignant thyroid tumors than in benign nodules, and this held in both blood and tumor samples.

Thyroid surgery took place with no prior treatment in any patient. The rearrangement uses TRBV13 and TRBJ2-1; D may be TRBD1 (6 bases). The receptor was isolated from a female donor with papillary thyroid cancer or a benign thyroid nodule (not recorded which). Some clones in this sample may be carry-over from other donors' samples. The sequencing sample was made of adjacent normal tissue. CDR3 protein: CASSDPGEGSYNEQFF. CDR3 DNA: TGTGCCAGCAGCGACCCAGGGGAAGGCTCCTACAATGAGCAGTTCTTC.